A selection of T cell receptor beta chains follows, all from one sample in a study of blood T cell repertoires in COVID-19. TCRdb's copy holds only in-frame clones and misses some; the assay was immunoSEQ multiplex PCR. The table has about 140,000 clones, more than 75% seen once; the top ten hold 8.6%. The sequencing sample was made of peripheral blood. Every receptor here comes from a woman aged 50 to 60 with active or convalescent COVID-19. The CDR3 runs from the conserved cysteine through the conserved F or W. D genes are given only for firm matches. A clone size is listed for some rows: how often the clone was seen (once, few, many), or a class if it is expanded.

v_call	clone_size	j_call	d_call	cdr3_nt	cdr3_aa
TRBV15	-	TRBJ2-5	-	TGTGCCACCAGCACCGGACAGAGGGGATCCCAAGAGACCCAGTACTTC	CATSTGQRGSQETQYF
TRBV27	-	TRBJ2-7	TRBD1	TGTGCCAGCAGTTCCCGACAGGGCTACGAGCAGTACTTC	CASSSRQGYEQYF
TRBV11-2	few	TRBJ1-5	-	TGTGCCAGCAGCTTGTCGGACGGGGACAATCAGCCCCAGCATTTT	CASSLSDGDNQPQHF
TRBV11-1	-	TRBJ1-6	TRBD1	TGTGCCAGCACCACACGACAGGGTGGAAATTCACCCCTCCACTTT	CASTTRQGGNSPLHF
TRBV5-1	-	TRBJ1-1	TRBD1	TGCGCCAGCAGCTTCCAAACTTGGTCTGACAGGGCGAACACTGAAGCTTTCTTT	CASSFQTWSDRANTEAFF
TRBV4-1	-	TRBJ2-3	TRBD2	TGCGCCAGCAGCCAAGTACCTAGCGGGAGCTGGGATACGCAGTATTTT	CASSQVPSGSWDTQYF
TRBV10-3	-	TRBJ2-7	TRBD1	TGTGCCATCAGACCCGGGACAGAACTCTACGAGCAGTACTTC	CAIRPGTELYEQYF
TRBV2	-	TRBJ1-6	TRBD1	TGTGCCAGCAGGGAGACAGGGAATTTATATAATTCACCCCTCCACTTT	CASRETGNLYNSPLHF
TRBV28	-	TRBJ2-7	-	TGTGCCAGCAGTTCCTCCAGGGCGGTCGGGCAGTACTTC	CASSSSRAVGQYF
TRBV2	-	TRBJ2-5	-	TGTGCCAGCAGTTCTAGCGTTCAAGAGACCCAGTACTTC	CASSSSVQETQYF
TRBV4-3	-	TRBJ2-7	-	TGCGCCAGCAGCCAAGAAGAGGCTAGTTCCTACGAGCAGTACTTC	CASSQEEASSYEQYF
TRBV29-1	few	TRBJ2-3	TRBD1	TGCAGCGTTGTACCGGGACAGGAAGGAGATACGCAGTATTTT	CSVVPGQEGDTQYF
TRBV7-8	few	TRBJ2-2	-	TGTGCCAGCAACCAGGGTCTTCTGAACACCGGGGAGCTGTTTTTT	CASNQGLLNTGELFF
TRBV30	-	TRBJ1-1	-	TGTGCCTGGACGAAAGGACTCGGAGGAACTGAAGCTTTCTTT	CAWTKGLGGTEAFF
TRBV2	-	TRBJ1-6	TRBD1	TGTGCCAGCAGGGGGGGACAGGGGTTCTCCTATAATTCACCCCTCCACTTT	CASRGGQGFSYNSPLHF
TRBV7-9	-	TRBJ1-1	-	TGTGCCAGCAGCTTAGGGGTATCCGGAGCGGGGAACACTGAAGCTTTCTTT	CASSLGVSGAGNTEAFF
TRBV20-1	-	TRBJ1-1	-	TGCAGTGCTAGACCGGGACAAGAAGCTTTCTTT	CSARPGQEAFF
TRBV7-9	-	TRBJ2-7	-	TGTGCCAGCCTAAGAGGGACAAACGAGCAGTACTTC	CASLRGTNEQYF
TRBV25-1	-	TRBJ1-2	TRBD1	TGTGCCAGCAGTGCCCTCGGACAGGGGATAGATGGCTACACCTTC	CASSALGQGIDGYTF
TRBV13	-	TRBJ1-6	-	TGTGCCAGCAGCTTAGTCAGGGGACACTCACCCCTCCACTTT	CASSLVRGHSPLHF
TRBV3-1/TRBV3-2	-	TRBJ1-1	TRBD1	TGTGCCACCGTCGACAGGGACACTGAAGCTTTCTTT	CATVDRDTEAFF
TRBV6-6	few	TRBJ2-7	TRBD2	TGTGCCAGCGAAGCGGGAGACCACGAGCAGTACTTC	CASEAGDHEQYF
TRBV18	-	TRBJ1-4	TRBD1	TGTGCCAGCTCACCGGGACAGGGGGAAAAACTGTTTTTT	CASSPGQGEKLFF
TRBV19	-	TRBJ2-2	TRBD2	TGTGCCAGTAGTACGTGGGGGGGTAACACCGGGGAGCTGTTTTTT	CASSTWGGNTGELFF
TRBV16	-	TRBJ2-5	-	TGTGCCAGCAGCCAAAAGGGGGAGACCCAGTACTTC	CASSQKGETQYF
TRBV7-8	-	TRBJ2-5	TRBD2	TGTGCCAGCAGCTTAGTACTTTCCGGACTAGCGGGGCAAGAGACCCAGTACTTC	CASSLVLSGLAGQETQYF
TRBV7-8	-	TRBJ1-4	TRBD1	TGTGCCAGCAGCCGGACAGGGCATAATGAAAAACTGTTTTTT	CASSRTGHNEKLFF
TRBV5-1	once	TRBJ2-7	TRBD2	TGCGCCAGCAGCTTGGGGTTGGGACTAGCGGGAGGACGCGAGCAGTACTTC	CASSLGLGLAGGREQYF
TRBV7-9	-	TRBJ1-2	-	TGTGCCAGCAGCCCCTCCGGCTATGGCTACACCTTC	CASSPSGYGYTF
TRBV18	-	TRBJ2-5	-	TGTGCCAGCTCACCACCTAGGGGGGGAGAAGAGACCCAGTACTTC	CASSPPRGGEETQYF
TRBV7-8	once	TRBJ2-3	TRBD1	TGTGCCAGCAGCTTGGGCTCAGGGGGCCAAGATACGCAGTATTTT	CASSLGSGGQDTQYF
TRBV9	-	TRBJ2-3	TRBD2	TGTGCCAGCAGCGTAGGACTAGCGGGGGGCGCCACAGATACGCAGTATTTT	CASSVGLAGGATDTQYF
TRBV5-1	-	TRBJ2-1	TRBD2	TGCGCCAGCAGCTCAAGACTAGCGGGAGTCTTCGATGAGCAGTTCTTC	CASSSRLAGVFDEQFF
TRBV6-5	-	TRBJ2-2	TRBD2	TGTGCCAGCAGTAAGCGGGAACGCACCGGGGAGCTGTTTTTT	CASSKRERTGELFF
TRBV9	-	TRBJ2-7	TRBD1	TGTGCCAGCAGCCCAGGGGGCGGGCTCACCCCCTACGAGCAGTACTTC	CASSPGGGLTPYEQYF
TRBV2	-	TRBJ1-2	-	TGTGCCAGCAGTGGCGACAGCCGCTATGGCTACACCTTC	CASSGDSRYGYTF
TRBV30	-	TRBJ2-7	TRBD1	TGTGCCTGGAGTGTGACAGGGGCCCCTACGATGCAGTACTTC	CAWSVTGAPTMQYF
TRBV18	-	TRBJ1-1	-	TGTGCCAGCTCACGGGCAGAGGGCACTGAAGCTTTCTTT	CASSRAEGTEAFF
TRBV28	-	TRBJ1-5	-	TGTGCCAGCGTGAAGGGAGGGTCTAATCAGCCCCAGCATTTT	CASVKGGSNQPQHF
TRBV29-1	-	TRBJ1-2	TRBD1	TGCAGCGTTGGGGCCCAGGGGGCCCTCCTCTATGGCTACACCTTC	CSVGAQGALLYGYTF
TRBV7-2	-	TRBJ2-5	-	TGTGCCAGCAGCTTAATGGACTCATGGTACCAAGAGACCCAGTACTTC	CASSLMDSWYQETQYF
TRBV27	-	TRBJ2-7	TRBD2	TGTGCCAGCAGTTTTTCGGCGGGGGTAAGCTCCTACGAGCAGTACTTC	CASSFSAGVSSYEQYF
TRBV18	-	TRBJ1-2	-	TGTGCCAGCTCAGCTTCACAGGAGTATGGCTACACCTTC	CASSASQEYGYTF
TRBV19	-	TRBJ2-1	TRBD2	TGTGCCAGTAGTATGCTCGGGGGGGCCAGGAATGAGCAGTTCTTC	CASSMLGGARNEQFF
TRBV19	-	TRBJ2-3	-	TGTGCCAGTAGTTCCCGGACTAGGGGAGGGGGAGATACGCAGTATTTT	CASSSRTRGGGDTQYF
TRBV7-8	-	TRBJ1-1	TRBD1	TGTGCCAGCAGCTTAGTTAGCAGGGGGCAGGGAGCTGAAGCTTTCTTT	CASSLVSRGQGAEAFF
TRBV4-1	few	TRBJ2-5	TRBD2	TGCGCCAGCAGCCAAGTGGGGGGGGTCGGGATGGAGACCCAGTACTTC	CASSQVGGVGMETQYF
TRBV30	-	TRBJ2-7	TRBD1	TGTGCCTGGAGTCCCGCGTCGACAGGGAGCGTGCCCTACGAGCAGTACTTC	CAWSPASTGSVPYEQYF
TRBV5-4	-	TRBJ2-2	-	TGTGCCAGCAGCTTGAGAGGGTCCACCGGGGAGCTGTTTTTT	CASSLRGSTGELFF
TRBV7-2	-	TRBJ2-1	-	TGTGCCAGCAGCTTAGACGGGAAATCCTACAATGAGCAGTTCTTC	CASSLDGKSYNEQFF
TRBV28	-	TRBJ1-5	TRBD1	TGTGCCAGCCAACAGGGGGGTACGAATCAGCCCCAGCATTTT	CASQQGGTNQPQHF
TRBV7-8	-	TRBJ1-6	-	TGTGCCAGCAGCTCCCGGACAGCTCAAAATCGGAATTCACCCCTCCACTTT	CASSSRTAQNRNSPLHF
TRBV4-1	-	TRBJ1-2	-	TGCGCCAGCAGCCAAGATTTCGGGGATGGCTACACCTTC	CASSQDFGDGYTF
TRBV5-6	-	TRBJ1-1	-	TGTGCCAGCAGCTTGGGGGCAGCATACACTGAAGCTTTCTTT	CASSLGAAYTEAFF
TRBV13	-	TRBJ2-2	-	TGTGCCAGCAGCTTGCGAAGTGGAGGGCGGAACACCGGGGAGCTGTTTTTT	CASSLRSGGRNTGELFF
TRBV28	-	TRBJ1-5	TRBD1	TGTGCCAGCAGTCCTAGACAGGGGGAGAGTCGTATTGGCAATCAGCCCCAGCATTTT	CASSPRQGESRIGNQPQHF
TRBV12-3/TRBV12-4	once	TRBJ2-7	-	TGTGCCAGCAGTTTAATGAGGTCCGAGCAGTACTTC	CASSLMRSEQYF
TRBV7-9	-	TRBJ2-7	-	TGTGCCAGCAGCATATCTTTGTACGAGCAGTACTTC	CASSISLYEQYF
TRBV18	-	TRBJ2-7	TRBD2	TGTGCCAGCTCACCGGGAGCGGGGTCCTACGAGCAGTACTTC	CASSPGAGSYEQYF